This T cell receptor (beta chain) was observed in a study of T cells in Graves' hyperthyroidism and ophthalmopathy. A few counts support this clonotype. What it binds is not known. Findings of the study overall: Most expanded thyroid clonotypes above 0.001 also appeared in blood. From stable hyperthyroidism, ophthalmopathy was set apart by a 13 V-J model.

RNA transcripts gave rise to amplified TCR beta CDR3 regions. Carried out on the TCR CDR3, a first-round RT-PCR used the HTBI primer set. TCRdb re-called the multiplex PCR reads through MiXCR, storing one row per CDR3 protein. Here the sample spans roughly 580,000 distinct CDR3 sequences, 46% being singletons. Absence of ophthalmopathy progression within 18 months defined stable Graves' hyperthyroidism. The sequenced sample consisted of peripheral blood or thyroid tissue (not recorded which). This TCR was recovered from a woman younger than 35 with Graves' hyperthyroidism.

The CDR3 loop reads CASRPTDGRGYGYTF. The CDR3 DNA sequence: TGTGCCAGCAGACCTACCGACGGACGCGGCTATGGCTACACCTTC. The chain joins TRBV2 to TRBJ1-2; D is uncertain. Trimming took off 6 bases at V and 4 bases at J, with 18 bases between the two ends. This CDR3 is built from 15 residues. CDR1 SNHLY and CDR2 FYNNEI come from the germline V gene.